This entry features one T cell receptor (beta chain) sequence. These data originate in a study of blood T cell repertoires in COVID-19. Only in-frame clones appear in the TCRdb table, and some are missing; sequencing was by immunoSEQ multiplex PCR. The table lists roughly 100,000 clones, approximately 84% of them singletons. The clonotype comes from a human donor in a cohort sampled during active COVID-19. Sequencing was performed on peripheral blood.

The CDR3 region is CASSSGGGDRNTIYF. The DNA for the CDR3 is TGTGCCAGCAGCTCGGGGGGGGGTGATCGAAACACCATATATTTT. V is TRBV7-8 and J is TRBJ1-3, with D maybe TRBD1 (5 bases). Trimming removed 4 bases from V and 5 bases from J, with 15 bases in between. CDR1 and CDR2 from the germline V gene are SGHVS and FQNEAQ. The CDR3 has 15 amino acids.